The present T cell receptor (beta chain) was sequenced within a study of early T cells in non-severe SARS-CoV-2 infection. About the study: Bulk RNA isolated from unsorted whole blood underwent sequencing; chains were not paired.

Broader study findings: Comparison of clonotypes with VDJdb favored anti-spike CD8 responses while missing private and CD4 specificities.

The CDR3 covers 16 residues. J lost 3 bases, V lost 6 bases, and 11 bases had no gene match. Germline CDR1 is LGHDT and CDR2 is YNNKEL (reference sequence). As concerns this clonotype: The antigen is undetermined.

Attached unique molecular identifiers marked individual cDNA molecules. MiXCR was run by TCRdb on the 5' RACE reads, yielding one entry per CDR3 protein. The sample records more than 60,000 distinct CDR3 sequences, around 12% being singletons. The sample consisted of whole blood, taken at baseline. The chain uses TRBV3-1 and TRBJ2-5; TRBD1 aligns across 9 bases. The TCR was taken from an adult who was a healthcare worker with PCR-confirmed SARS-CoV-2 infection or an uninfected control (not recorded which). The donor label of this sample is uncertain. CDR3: CASSHGKGQGEETQYF. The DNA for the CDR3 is TGTGCCAGCAGTCACGGAAAGGGACAGGGAGAAGAGACCCAGTACTTC.